This TCR beta chain came from a study of glioma-infiltrating T cells after dendritic cell vaccination. About the research overall: Patients received autologous tumor lysate-pulsed dendritic cell vaccination between about 2003 and 2013. Study-level points and caveats: Survival was not directly related to TCR clonality in these patients.

Noted time point: after dendritic cell vaccination, including at tumor progression/relapse. Selection required adequate fresh-frozen tumor tissue plus more than two years' survival data. Method: immunoSEQ multiplex PCR; TCRdb's copy keeps in-frame clones and lacks some. This sample has tens of thousands of clones, with roughly four fifths found just once. This CDR3 is built from 15 residues. Germline V gene lookup returns CDR1 SNHLY and CDR2 FYNNEI. The ends lost 1 base at V and 3 bases at J; junction bases unmatched: 3. Regarding this clone: Its target is not known.

The receptor's source is a human donor with glioblastoma. The chain uses TRBV2 and TRBJ2-1, with 7 bases that match TRBD2. The starting material was blood, obtained after dendritic cell vaccination. CDR3: CASSEGLAGYNEQFF. The CDR3 nucleotides read TGTGCCAGCAGTGAAGGGTTAGCGGGCTACAATGAGCAGTTCTTC.